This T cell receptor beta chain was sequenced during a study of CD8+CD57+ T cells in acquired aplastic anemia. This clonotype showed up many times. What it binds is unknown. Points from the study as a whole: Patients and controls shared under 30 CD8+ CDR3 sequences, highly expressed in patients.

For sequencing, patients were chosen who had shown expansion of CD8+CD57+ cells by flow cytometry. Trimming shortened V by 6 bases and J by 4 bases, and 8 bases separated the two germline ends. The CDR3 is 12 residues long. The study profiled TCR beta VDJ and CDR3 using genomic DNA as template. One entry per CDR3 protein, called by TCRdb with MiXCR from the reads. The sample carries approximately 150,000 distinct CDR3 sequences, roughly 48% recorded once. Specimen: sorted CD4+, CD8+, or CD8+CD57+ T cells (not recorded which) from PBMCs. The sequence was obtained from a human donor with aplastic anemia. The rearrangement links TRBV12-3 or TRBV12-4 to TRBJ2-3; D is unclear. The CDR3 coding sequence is TGTGCCAGCAGCGCCGGGTCAGATACGCAGTATTTT. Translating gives CASSAGSDTQYF.